Listed below are T cell receptor beta chains from one sample, sequenced in a study of blood T cell repertoires in COVID-19. Data came from immunoSEQ multiplex PCR; TCRdb stores just in-frame clones and leaves some out. This table holds about 300,000 clones, approximately 90% found once. The specimen sequenced was PBMCs or T cells enriched from blood (not recorded which). These receptors were obtained from a woman aged 25 to 39 who had recovered from COVID-19. Each CDR3 is given with its conserved first and last residue. The D gene is left open where the match is weak. Size is stated for part of the rows, as once, few or many counts, or as a class when the clone is expanded.

clone size | J gene | V gene | D gene | CDR3 protein | CDR3 DNA
NA | TRBJ1-4 | TRBV7-9 | TRBD1 | CASSPGQRGEKLFF | TGTGCCAGCAGCCCGGGACAGAGGGGTGAAAAACTGTTTTTT
NA | TRBJ2-1 | TRBV7-9 | TRBD2 | CASSPGTSGPSLSYNEQFF | TGTGCCAGCAGCCCGGGGACTAGCGGGCCGTCCCTCTCCTACAATGAGCAGTTCTTC
NA | TRBJ1-1 | TRBV6-5 | NA | CASSYSGQLNTEAFF | TGTGCCAGCAGTTACTCCGGACAGTTGAACACTGAAGCTTTCTTT
NA | TRBJ2-7 | TRBV30 | TRBD2 | CACPRAGAAYEQYF | TGTGCCTGTCCTCGGGCGGGAGCCGCTTACGAGCAGTACTTC
NA | TRBJ2-7 | TRBV6-1 | TRBD2 | CASSATNPGLAGLQQYF | TGTGCCAGCAGTGCAACTAATCCGGGACTAGCGGGATTACAGCAGTACTTC
NA | TRBJ1-1 | TRBV5-1 | NA | CASSLGGLNTEAFF | TGCGCCAGCAGCTTGGGAGGTTTGAACACTGAAGCTTTCTTT
NA | TRBJ1-6 | TRBV18 | TRBD1 | CASSPQQGGNSPLHF | TGTGCCAGCTCACCACAACAGGGGGGTAATTCACCCCTCCACTTT
NA | TRBJ2-7 | TRBV5-5 | NA | CASSLPRVYEQYF | TGTGCCAGCAGCTTGCCCAGGGTCTACGAGCAGTACTTC
NA | TRBJ2-7 | TRBV27 | TRBD1 | CASSPRQGALYEQYF | TGTGCCAGCAGCCCAAGGCAGGGGGCCCTCTACGAGCAGTACTTC
NA | TRBJ2-7 | TRBV4-1 | TRBD2 | CASSQPRGGAAGVIHEQYF | TGCGCCAGCAGCCAACCACGGGGTGGTGCAGCGGGAGTAATCCACGAGCAGTACTTC
once | TRBJ1-1 | TRBV10-3 | TRBD1 | CAISETDREGSEAFF | TGTGCCATCAGTGAGACAGACAGGGAAGGCTCTGAAGCTTTCTTT
NA | TRBJ1-2 | TRBV4-1 | NA | CASSQAGEGTYGYTF | TGCGCCAGCAGCCAAGCCGGCGAGGGTACATATGGCTACACCTTC
NA | TRBJ1-6 | TRBV27 | NA | CASSWGPYNSPLHF | TGTGCCAGCAGTTGGGGCCCTTATAATTCACCCCTCCACTTT
NA | TRBJ2-3 | TRBV7-9 | NA | CASSLLYFRKNSTDTQYF | TGTGCCAGCAGCTTACTCTACTTCAGGAAGAACAGCACAGATACGCAGTATTTT
NA | TRBJ2-3 | TRBV18 | NA | CASSPDSNTDTQYF | TGTGCCAGCTCACCAGACTCAAACACAGATACGCAGTATTTT
few | TRBJ2-1 | TRBV12-5 | TRBD1 | CASGLGQGFSNEQFF | TGTGCTAGTGGTTTGGGACAGGGATTCTCCAATGAGCAGTTCTTC
NA | TRBJ2-1 | TRBV7-2 | TRBD2 | CASSLVSSGTYNEQFF | TGTGCCAGCAGCTTAGTGTCTAGCGGAACCTACAATGAGCAGTTCTTC
NA | TRBJ2-1 | TRBV5-1 | NA | CASSPDGGLSYNEQFF | TGCGCCAGCAGCCCGGACGGAGGACTCTCCTACAATGAGCAGTTCTTC
NA | TRBJ2-1 | TRBV6-1 | TRBD2 | CASSEIGRTSGRGNEQFF | TGTGCCAGCAGTGAAATAGGGCGGACTAGCGGGAGGGGGAATGAGCAGTTCTTC
NA | TRBJ2-2 | TRBV7-9 | NA | CASSLLAQIPGELFF | TGTGCCAGCAGCTTACTCGCCCAGATCCCCGGGGAGCTGTTTTTT
NA | TRBJ1-2 | TRBV7-9 | TRBD1 | CASSSAETGHYGYTF | TGTGCCAGCAGCTCGGCCGAGACAGGGCATTATGGCTACACCTTC
NA | TRBJ2-3 | TRBV27 | NA | CASSPEWGGRSTDTQYF | TGTGCCAGCAGTCCAGAGTGGGGAGGTAGAAGCACAGATACGCAGTATTTT
once | TRBJ2-5 | TRBV7-6 | TRBD1 | CASSPGTGVETQYF | TGTGCCAGCAGCCCTGGGACAGGGGTAGAGACCCAGTACTTC
NA | TRBJ1-1 | TRBV10-3 | TRBD1 | CAISEGGIDTEAFF | TGTGCCATCAGTGAAGGGGGCATCGACACTGAAGCTTTCTTT
NA | TRBJ2-1 | TRBV4-3 | TRBD2 | CASKRAGGSYNEQFF | TGCGCCAGCAAGAGAGCGGGAGGATCCTACAATGAGCAGTTCTTC
NA | TRBJ2-5 | TRBV23-1 | TRBD2 | CASSQGEGWGASGETQYF | TGCGCCAGCAGTCAAGGGGAAGGATGGGGTGCTAGCGGAGAGACCCAGTACTTC
NA | TRBJ2-5 | TRBV28 | TRBD2 | CASSEPGTSGETQYF | TGTGCCAGCAGTGAACCCGGGACTAGCGGAGAGACCCAGTACTTC
NA | TRBJ2-1 | TRBV19 | TRBD2 | CASSIARESEQFF | TGTGCCAGTAGTATAGCGCGGGAGTCTGAGCAGTTCTTC
NA | TRBJ2-5 | TRBV4-3 | NA | CASSQENRPEQTQYF | TGCGCCAGCAGCCAAGAAAACCGCCCCGAGCAGACCCAGTACTTC
NA | TRBJ1-1 | TRBV3-1/TRBV3-2 | NA | CASSQEFGTEAFF | TGTGCCAGCAGCCAAGAGTTCGGCACTGAAGCTTTCTTT
NA | TRBJ2-3 | TRBV18 | TRBD2 | CASSSLATSGSTDTQYF | TGTGCCAGCTCATCCTTGGCGACTAGCGGGAGCACAGATACGCAGTATTTT
NA | TRBJ2-1 | TRBV18 | NA | CASSSIPQYNEQFF | TGTGCCAGCTCATCAATCCCCCAGTACAATGAGCAGTTCTTC
NA | TRBJ2-1 | TRBV20-1 | NA | CSELRGNEQFF | TGCAGCGAGCTTAGGGGCAATGAGCAGTTCTTC
NA | TRBJ2-1 | TRBV2 | TRBD2 | CASTSQLAGASHEQFF | TGTGCCAGCACCTCGCAACTAGCGGGAGCTTCCCATGAGCAGTTCTTC